This TCR beta chain stems from a study of CD8 T cells in ankylosing spondylitis. Findings and limits, study-wide: Reportedly, matched ankylosing spondylitis synovial fluid was significantly enriched for disease-linked clones. CD8+ cells made up the disease-linked clones, which were relatively rare in peripheral blood. It appeared that ankylosing spondylitis blood was characterized by a TCR beta motif of about eight highly homologous variants.

This CDR3 is 15 amino acids long. Germline V gene sequence: CDR1 LGHDT, CDR2 YNNKEL (reference sequence). Trimming took 4 bases from V and 1 from J, leaving 14 bases between them. This clonotype was counted between two and nine times. Its antigen is unidentified. The authors made TCR beta libraries by quantitative 5'-RACE with molecular barcodes. One entry per CDR3 protein, called by TCRdb with MiXCR from the 5' RACE reads. The repertoire holds 350,000 or so distinct CDR3 sequences, 7% to 9% seen once, with about 15% in the top ten. The sample consisted of blood, either unsorted or a sorted T cell fraction (not recorded which). V and J are TRBV3-1 and TRBJ2-7; weak D call: TRBD1 (5 bases). The TCR originated in a male donor with ankylosing spondylitis. The CDR3 loop reads CASSPANQGSYEQYF. The CDR3 DNA is TGTGCCAGCAGCCCGGCCAATCAGGGTTCCTACGAGCAGTACTTC.